This T cell receptor (beta chain) was sequenced during a study of shared clonotypes between healthy human individuals. Study-wide findings and caveats: When compared with the clonotypes that were shared by all four sorted-subset donors, the non-shared clonotypes turned out to have lower generation probabilities.

Profiling relied on immunoSEQ multiplex PCR, and the TCRdb table lists in-frame clones only, not all of them. The data show over 1.5 million clones, roughly 98% seen once. This clone was counted a single time. The antigen is undetermined. The clonotype was recovered from a man aged 30-40 years in good health. The sequencing sample was made of naive CD4+ T cells sorted from blood. Subset denoted: CD45RA+ positively selected.

Here the CDR3 reads CASSQLGGRINTGELFF. CDR3 DNA: TGCGCCAGCAGCCAATTAGGGGGACGTATAAACACCGGGGAGCTGTTTTTT. The chain links TRBV5-1 to TRBJ2-2, with D possibly TRBD1 on 6 matching bases. The ends were cut back, 4 bases at V and 2 bases at J, with 18 bases in the middle. Germline CDR1 SGHRS, CDR2 YFSETQ. The CDR3 covers 17 residues.